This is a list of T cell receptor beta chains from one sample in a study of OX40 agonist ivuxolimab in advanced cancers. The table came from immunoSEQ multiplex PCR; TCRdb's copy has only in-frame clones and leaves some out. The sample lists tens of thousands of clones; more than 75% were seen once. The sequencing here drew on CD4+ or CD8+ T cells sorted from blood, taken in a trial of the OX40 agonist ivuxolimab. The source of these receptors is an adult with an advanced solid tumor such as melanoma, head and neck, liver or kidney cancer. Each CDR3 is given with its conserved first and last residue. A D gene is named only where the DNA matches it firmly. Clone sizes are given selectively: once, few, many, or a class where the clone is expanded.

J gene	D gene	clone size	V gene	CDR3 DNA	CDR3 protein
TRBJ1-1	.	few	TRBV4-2	TGTGCCAGCAGCCCCACGGACAGGAACACTGAAGCTTTCTTT	CASSPTDRNTEAFF
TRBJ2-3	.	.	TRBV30	TGTGCCTGGAGTGCAGGACTGGGATCTAGCACAGATACGCAGTATTTT	CAWSAGLGSSTDTQYF
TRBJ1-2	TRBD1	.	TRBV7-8	TGTGCCAGCAGCAACCCGGCAGGGGGCGGGAGTGGCTACACCTTC	CASSNPAGGGSGYTF
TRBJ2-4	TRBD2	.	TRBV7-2	TGTGCCAGCAGCTCTAGCGGGGGGGCCGGGATTCAGTACTTC	CASSSSGGAGIQYF
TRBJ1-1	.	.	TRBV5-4	TGTGCCAGCAGCTTTAACAGGGTAGGGGGGAACACTGAAGCTTTCTTT	CASSFNRVGGNTEAFF
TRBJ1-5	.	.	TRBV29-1	TGCAGCGTTGCGGGGGCCCCCAATCAGCCCCAGCATTTT	CSVAGAPNQPQHF
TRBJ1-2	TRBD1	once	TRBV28	TGTGCCAGCGTGACAGGGGGAGGGAACTATGGCTACACCTTC	CASVTGGGNYGYTF
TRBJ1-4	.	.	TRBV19	TGTGCCAGTAGTGCCAGGGCACGGGCAGGTGAAAAACTGTTTTTT	CASSARARAGEKLFF
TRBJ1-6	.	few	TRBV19	TGTGCCAGTAGTGAGAGGGTGGGAAATTCACCCCTCCACTTT	CASSERVGNSPLHF
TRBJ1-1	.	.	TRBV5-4	TGTGCCAGCAGCGTTGGCTCAGGGAACACTGAAGCTTTCTTT	CASSVGSGNTEAFF
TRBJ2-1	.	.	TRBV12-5	TGTGCTAGTGGTACTACTAGATCGCAGTTCTTC	CASGTTRSQFF
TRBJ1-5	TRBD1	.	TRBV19	TGTGCCAGTAGTATAGAAGGGACAGGGTATCAGCCCCAGCATTTT	CASSIEGTGYQPQHF
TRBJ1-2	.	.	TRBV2	TGTGCCAGCAGTGTCCATGGGGGGCGCCAAGTAATCGATGGCTACACCTTC	CASSVHGGRQVIDGYTF
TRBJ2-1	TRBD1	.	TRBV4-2	TGTGCCAGCGGGCGGTGGGACAGAAAAAATGAGCAGTTCTTC	CASGRWDRKNEQFF
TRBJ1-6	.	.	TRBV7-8	TGTGCCAGCAGCTTAGTTCCGGGACACCAATCCAGCTCCTATAATTCACCCCTCCACTTT	CASSLVPGHQSSSYNSPLHF
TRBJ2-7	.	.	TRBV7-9	TGTGCCAGCAGCCAGACCGCGGACAGAGCCTACGAGCAGTACTTC	CASSQTADRAYEQYF
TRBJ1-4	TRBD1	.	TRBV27	TGTGCCAGCAGATTCCTACAGGGGAAGAATGAAAAACTGTTTTTT	CASRFLQGKNEKLFF
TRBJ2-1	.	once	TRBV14	TGTGCCAGCAGCCAGAGTCACAATGAGCAGTTCTTC	CASSQSHNEQFF
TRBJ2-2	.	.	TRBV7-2	TGTGCCAGCAGCTTAGGGCAGATCACCGGGGAGCTGTTTTTT	CASSLGQITGELFF
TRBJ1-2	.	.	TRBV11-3	TGTGCCAGCAGCTTTAAGCGGGTCAGTACTTATGGCTACACCTTC	CASSFKRVSTYGYTF
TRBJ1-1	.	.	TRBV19	TGTGCCAGTAGGGGACTGAACACTGAAGCTTTCTTT	CASRGLNTEAFF
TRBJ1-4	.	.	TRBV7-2	TGTGCCAGCAGCTTTGGAGGGTCTAATGAAAAACTGTTTTTT	CASSFGGSNEKLFF
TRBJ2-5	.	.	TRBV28	TGTGCCACCCTGGGGCCCGGGACCGGGGAGGAGACCCAGTACTTC	CATLGPGTGEETQYF
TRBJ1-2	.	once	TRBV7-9	TGTGCCAGCAGCCCATCAGGGTTCAGGGACAACTATGGCTACACCTTC	CASSPSGFRDNYGYTF